The entry that follows covers one TCR beta chain sequence. Its target is not known. Trimming stripped 3 bases from V and 8 bases from J, with 17 bases between. Germline V gene sequence: CDR1 DFQATT, CDR2 SNEGSKA (reference sequence). The CDR3 covers 14 residues. Each diagnosis drew on symptoms, thyroxine, TRAb, thyroid ultrasound and orbital computed tomography findings. The sample comes from a study of T cells in Graves' hyperthyroidism and ophthalmopathy. Study-level information: Blood from the periphery was taken at initial diagnosis, before any treatment.

Authors of the study amplified TCR beta CDR3 regions from RNA transcripts. First-round RT-PCR of the TCR CDR3 relied on the HTBI primer set. TCRdb re-derived calls from the multiplex PCR reads in MiXCR, one entry per CDR3 protein. The repertoire holds about 300,000 distinct CDR3 sequences, with roughly 20% as singletons. Findings and caveats of the study: Model-based prediction identified ophthalmopathy a median approximately 6.2 months prior to its onset.

The receptor was derived from a man aged 50 to 59 with Graves' ophthalmopathy. V and J are TRBV20-1 and TRBJ2-4; D is undetermined. Specimen: blood. CDR3 nucleotides: TGCAGTGCTAGCCGAGCGTCCGGGCTGGACATTCAGTACTTC. This sequence encodes CSASRASGLDIQYF.